Listed below are T cell receptor beta chains from one sample, sequenced in a study of a mutant IDH1 vaccine in newly diagnosed glioma. This table comes from immunoSEQ multiplex PCR, and its TCRdb copy is limited to in-frame clones, with some not included. The sample has about 50,000 clones; approximately 90% are singletons. The sample here was PBMCs, taken from a glioma patient treated with radiotherapy, temozolomide or both. The receptor source for this set is a man aged 35 to 55 with glioma. The CDR3 runs from the conserved cysteine through the conserved F or W. D genes are given only for firm matches. For some rows the clone size is stated as once, few or many, or as a class when expanded; others skip it.

>14|TRBJ2-5|TRBV4-1|few|.
TGCGCCAGCAGCCAAGGTGGGCGCCAAGAGACCCAGTACTTC
CASSQGGRQETQYF
>13|TRBJ2-5|TRBV6-5|.|.
TGTGCCAGCTTTTGGCACAGACAAGAGACCCAGTACTTC
CASFWHRQETQYF
>14|TRBJ1-1|TRBV5-1|.|.
TGCGCCAGCAGCTTCTTCAGTGAGAACACTGAAGCTTTCTTT
CASSFFSENTEAFF
>15|TRBJ1-4|TRBV2|.|TRBD1
TGTGCCAGCACCCCGCGGGGGACAGGAGGTGAAAAACTGTTTTTT
CASTPRGTGGEKLFF
>17|TRBJ2-7|TRBV5-1|.|TRBD2
TGCGCCAGCAGCTCTATGGGACTAGCGGAAGGGGTTTACGAGCAGTACTTC
CASSSMGLAEGVYEQYF
>17|TRBJ2-6|TRBV10-3|.|.
TGTGCCATCAGTGAGGGGGGCAGGAACTCTGGGGCCAACGTCCTGACTTTC
CAISEGGRNSGANVLTF
>20|TRBJ2-7|TRBV5-1|.|TRBD2
TGCGCCAGCAGCCGCGGGTTTTTTGGGACTAGCGGGAGCCCCTCCTACGAGCAGTACTTC
CASSRGFFGTSGSPSYEQYF
>16|TRBJ2-1|TRBV7-2|.|TRBD1
TGTGCCAGCAGCCCCAGGCCGACAGGGGGGAACAATGAGCAGTTCTTC
CASSPRPTGGNNEQFF
>15|TRBJ2-1|TRBV9|.|TRBD2
TGTGCCAGCAGCGACTCCGGGACTAGCTACAATGAGCAGTTCTTC
CASSDSGTSYNEQFF
>15|TRBJ2-2|TRBV7-3|.|.
TGTGCCAGCAGCTTATTGGGCGTTCGCACCGGGGAGCTGTTTTTT
CASSLLGVRTGELFF
>14|TRBJ2-5|TRBV2|.|.
TGTGCCAGCAGAATGTGGGCGTCGGCGGAGACCCAGTACTTC
CASRMWASAETQYF
>16|TRBJ2-7|TRBV10-3|.|TRBD1
TGTGCCATCAGTGAGACGACCGGGACAGTTACCTACGAGCAGTACTTC
CAISETTGTVTYEQYF
>12|TRBJ1-4|TRBV2|.|.
TGTGCCAGCAATGACAGAGGCGAAAAACTGTTTTTT
CASNDRGEKLFF
>13|TRBJ1-5|TRBV25-1|.|.
TGTGCCAGCAGTGGGGGGAGGAATCAGCCCCAGCATTTT
CASSGGRNQPQHF
>16|TRBJ2-1|TRBV4-3|.|TRBD2
TGCGCCAGCAGCCAAGAATCGGGAGGGCCGCTCAATGAGCAGTTCTTC
CASSQESGGPLNEQFF
>12|TRBJ2-2|TRBV27|.|TRBD2
TGTGCCACGCGGGAGTACACCGGGGAGCTGTTTTTT
CATREYTGELFF
>16|TRBJ2-5|TRBV29-1|.|TRBD2
TGCAGCGTTGGAGTGAGCGGGAGAGGGTACCAAGAGACCCAGTACTTC
CSVGVSGRGYQETQYF
>16|TRBJ2-1|TRBV5-1|.|.
TGCGCCAGCAGCTTGTCGGGGGCTAGGGCCTACAATGAGCAGTTCTTC
CASSLSGARAYNEQFF
>16|TRBJ2-1|TRBV19|few|.
TGTGCCAGTAGTATAAGACGCGGGAACTCCTACAATGAGCAGTTCTTC
CASSIRRGNSYNEQFF
>15|TRBJ2-5|TRBV5-1|.|.
TGCGCCAGCAGCTTAGCCACAGGGTTCCAAGAGACCCAGTACTTC
CASSLATGFQETQYF
>14|TRBJ2-5|TRBV5-6|.|.
TGTGCCAGCAGCCATCCGGGAGTCCAAGAGACCCAGTACTTC
CASSHPGVQETQYF
>13|TRBJ1-1|TRBV5-1|.|.
TGCGCCAGCAGACCGACTGGATTCACTGAAGCTTTCTTT
CASRPTGFTEAFF
>14|TRBJ2-7|TRBV7-8|.|TRBD1
TGTGCCAGCAGCTGGGACAGAGCCTCCTACGAGCAGTACTTC
CASSWDRASYEQYF
>15|TRBJ1-6|TRBV6-5|.|.
TGTGCCAGCAGGCTGGGGACCTCCTATAATTCACCCCTCCACTTT
CASRLGTSYNSPLHF
>13|TRBJ1-1|TRBV2|.|.
TGTGCCAGCTTCCGGGACATTTACACTGAAGCTTTCTTT
CASFRDIYTEAFF